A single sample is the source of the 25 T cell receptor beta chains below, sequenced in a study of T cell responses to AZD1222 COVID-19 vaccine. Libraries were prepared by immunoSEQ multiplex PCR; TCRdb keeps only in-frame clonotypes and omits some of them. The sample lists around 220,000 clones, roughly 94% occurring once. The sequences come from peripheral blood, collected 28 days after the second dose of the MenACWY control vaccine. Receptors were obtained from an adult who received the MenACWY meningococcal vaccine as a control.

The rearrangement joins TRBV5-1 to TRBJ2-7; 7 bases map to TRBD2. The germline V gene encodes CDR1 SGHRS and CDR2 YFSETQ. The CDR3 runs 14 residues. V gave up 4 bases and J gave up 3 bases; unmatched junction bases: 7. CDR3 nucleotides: TGCGCCAGCAGCCCAAGGGAGGGCCACTACGAGCAGTACTTC. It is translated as CASSPREGHYEQYF.

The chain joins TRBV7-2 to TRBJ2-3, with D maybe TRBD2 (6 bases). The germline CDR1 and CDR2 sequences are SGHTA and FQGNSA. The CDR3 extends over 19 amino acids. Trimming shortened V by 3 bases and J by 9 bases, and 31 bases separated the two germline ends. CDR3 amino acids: CASSFAPTRVSPGAGTQYF. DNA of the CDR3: TGTGCCAGCAGCTTTGCCCCGACGCGGGTATCTCCCGGGGCGGGGACGCAGTATTTT.

The CDR3 reads CASSLEGRQPQHF. In DNA, the CDR3 is TGTGCCAGCAGTCTTGAGGGGCGTCAGCCCCAGCATTTT. The chain couples TRBV7-9 to TRBJ1-5; perhaps TRBD1 as D (5 bases). The ends were cut back, 6 bases at V and 6 bases at J, with 12 bases in the middle. The CDR3 has 13 residues. Germline lookup yields CDR1 SEHNR and CDR2 FQNEAQ (reference sequence).

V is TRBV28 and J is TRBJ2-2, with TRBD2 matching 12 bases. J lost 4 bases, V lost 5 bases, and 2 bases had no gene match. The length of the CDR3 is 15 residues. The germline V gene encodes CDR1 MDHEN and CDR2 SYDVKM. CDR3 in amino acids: CASSPGLAGTGELFF. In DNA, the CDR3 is TGTGCCAGCAGTCCGGGACTAGCGGGCACCGGGGAGCTGTTTTTT.

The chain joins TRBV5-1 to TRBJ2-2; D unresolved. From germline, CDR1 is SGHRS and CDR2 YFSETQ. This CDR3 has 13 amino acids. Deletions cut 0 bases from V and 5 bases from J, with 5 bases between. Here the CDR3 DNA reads TGCGCCAGCAGCTTGGAACCGACCGGGGAGCTGTTTTTT. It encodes CASSLEPTGELFF. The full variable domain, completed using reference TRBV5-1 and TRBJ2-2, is KAGVTQTPRYLIKTRGQQVTLSCSPISGHRSVSWYQQTPGQGLQFLFEYFSETQRNKGNFPGRFSGRQFSNSRSEMNVSTLELGDSALYLCASSLEPTGELFFGEGSRLTVL.

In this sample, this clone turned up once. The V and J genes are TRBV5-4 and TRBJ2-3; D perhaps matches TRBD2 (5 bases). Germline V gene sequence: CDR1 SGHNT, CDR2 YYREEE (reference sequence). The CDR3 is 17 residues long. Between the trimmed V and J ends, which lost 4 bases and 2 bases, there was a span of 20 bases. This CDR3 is CASSPPSRVRVTDTQYF. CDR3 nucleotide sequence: TGTGCCAGCAGCCCTCCCTCACGGGTGCGGGTCACAGATACGCAGTATTTT.

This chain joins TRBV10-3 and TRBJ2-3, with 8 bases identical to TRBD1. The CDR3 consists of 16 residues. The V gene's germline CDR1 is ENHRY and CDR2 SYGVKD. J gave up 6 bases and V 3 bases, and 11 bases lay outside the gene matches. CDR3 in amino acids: CAISDVGQGLLDTQYF. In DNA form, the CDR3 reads TGTGCCATCAGTGATGTAGGACAGGGCTTGTTGGATACGCAGTATTTT.

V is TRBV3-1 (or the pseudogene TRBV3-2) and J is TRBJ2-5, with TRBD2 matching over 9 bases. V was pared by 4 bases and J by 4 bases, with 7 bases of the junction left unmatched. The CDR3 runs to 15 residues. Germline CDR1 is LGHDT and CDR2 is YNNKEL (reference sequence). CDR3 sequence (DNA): TGTGCCAGCAGCCTCATTCCGCGGGGGGGAGAGACCCAGTACTTC. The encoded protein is CASSLIPRGGETQYF.

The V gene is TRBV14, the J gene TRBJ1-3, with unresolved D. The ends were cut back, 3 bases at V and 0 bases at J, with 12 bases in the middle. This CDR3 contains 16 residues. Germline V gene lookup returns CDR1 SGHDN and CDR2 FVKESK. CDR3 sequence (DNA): TGTGCCAGCAGCCAGCTCGGGGTATCCTCTGGAAACACCATATATTTT. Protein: CASSQLGVSSGNTIYF.

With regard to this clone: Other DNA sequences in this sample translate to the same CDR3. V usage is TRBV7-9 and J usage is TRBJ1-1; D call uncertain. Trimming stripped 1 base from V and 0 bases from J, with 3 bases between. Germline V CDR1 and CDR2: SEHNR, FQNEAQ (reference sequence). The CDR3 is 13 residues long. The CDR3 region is CASSLVLNTEAFF. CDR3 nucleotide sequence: TGTGCCAGCAGCTTAGTGCTGAACACTGAAGCTTTCTTT.

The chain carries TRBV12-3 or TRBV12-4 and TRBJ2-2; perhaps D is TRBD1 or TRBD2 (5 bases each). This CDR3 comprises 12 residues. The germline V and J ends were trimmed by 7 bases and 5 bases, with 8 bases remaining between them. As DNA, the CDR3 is TGTGCCAGCAAGAGGGGTACCGGGGAGCTGTTTTTT. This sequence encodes CASKRGTGELFF.

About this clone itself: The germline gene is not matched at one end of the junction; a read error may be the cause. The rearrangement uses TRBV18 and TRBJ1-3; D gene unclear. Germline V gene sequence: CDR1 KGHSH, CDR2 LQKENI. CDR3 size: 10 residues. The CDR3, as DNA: TGCCGCCCTTGTGGAAACACCATATATTTT. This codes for CRPCGNTIYF.

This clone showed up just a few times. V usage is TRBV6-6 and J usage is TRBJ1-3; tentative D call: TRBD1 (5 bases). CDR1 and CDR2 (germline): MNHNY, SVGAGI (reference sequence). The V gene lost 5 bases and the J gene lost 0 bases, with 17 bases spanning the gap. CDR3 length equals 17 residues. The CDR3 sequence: CASSPYQGESSGNTIYF. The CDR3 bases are TGTGCCAGCAGTCCATATCAGGGAGAGAGCTCTGGAAACACCATATATTTT.

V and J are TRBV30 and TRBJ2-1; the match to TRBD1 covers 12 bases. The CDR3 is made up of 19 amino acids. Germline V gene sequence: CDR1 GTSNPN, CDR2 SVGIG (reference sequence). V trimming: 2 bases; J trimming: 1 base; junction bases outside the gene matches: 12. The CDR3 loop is CAWSRRDRGRESSYNEQFF. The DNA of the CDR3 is TGTGCCTGGAGTCGTCGGGACAGGGGGCGCGAGTCGTCCTACAATGAGCAGTTCTTC.

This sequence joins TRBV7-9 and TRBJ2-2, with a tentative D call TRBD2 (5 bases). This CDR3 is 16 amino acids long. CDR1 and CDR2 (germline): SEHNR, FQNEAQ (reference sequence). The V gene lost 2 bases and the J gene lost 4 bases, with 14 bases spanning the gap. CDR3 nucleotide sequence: TGTGCCAGCAGCTTAAAAAGCGGATCATTCACCGGGGAGCTGTTTTTT. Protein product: CASSLKSGSFTGELFF.

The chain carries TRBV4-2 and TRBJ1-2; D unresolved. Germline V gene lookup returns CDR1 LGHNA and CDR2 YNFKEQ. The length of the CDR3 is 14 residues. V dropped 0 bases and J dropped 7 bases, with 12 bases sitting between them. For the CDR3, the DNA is TGTGCCAGCAGCCAAGACGCGGTTTTGCGTGGCTACACCTTC. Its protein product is CASSQDAVLRGYTF.

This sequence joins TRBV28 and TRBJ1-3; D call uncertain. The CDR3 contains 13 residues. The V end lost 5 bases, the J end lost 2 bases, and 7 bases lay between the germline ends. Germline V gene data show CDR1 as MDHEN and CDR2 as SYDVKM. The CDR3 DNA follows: TGTGCCAGCAGTCCCCCAGCTGGAAACACCATATATTTT. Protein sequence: CASSPPAGNTIYF. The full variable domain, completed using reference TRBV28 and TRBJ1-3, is DVKVTQSSRYLVKRTGEKVFLECVQDMDHENMFWYRQDPGLGLRLIYFSYDVKMKEKGDIPEGYSVSREKKERFSLILESASTNQTSMYLCASSPPAGNTIYFGEGSWLTVV.

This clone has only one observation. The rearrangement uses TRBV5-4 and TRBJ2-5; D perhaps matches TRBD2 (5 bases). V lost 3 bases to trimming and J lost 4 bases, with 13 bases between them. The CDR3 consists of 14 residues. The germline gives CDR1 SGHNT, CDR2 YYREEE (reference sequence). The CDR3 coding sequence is TGTGCCAGCAGCTCACCGGGATACGGAGAGACCCAGTACTTC. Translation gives CASSSPGYGETQYF. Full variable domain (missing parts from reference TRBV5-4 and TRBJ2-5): ETGVTQSPTHLIKTRGQQVTLRCSSQSGHNTVSWYQQALGQGPQFIFQYYREEENGRGNFPPRFSGLQFPNYSSELNVNALELDDSALYLCASSSPGYGETQYFGPGTRLLVL.

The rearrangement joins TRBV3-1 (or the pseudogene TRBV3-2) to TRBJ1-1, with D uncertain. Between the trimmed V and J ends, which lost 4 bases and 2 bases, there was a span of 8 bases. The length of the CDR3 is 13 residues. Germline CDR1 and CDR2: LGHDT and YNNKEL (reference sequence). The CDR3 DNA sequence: TGTGCCAGCAGCCGGAGGGTCAACACTGAAGCTTTCTTT. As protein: CASSRRVNTEAFF.

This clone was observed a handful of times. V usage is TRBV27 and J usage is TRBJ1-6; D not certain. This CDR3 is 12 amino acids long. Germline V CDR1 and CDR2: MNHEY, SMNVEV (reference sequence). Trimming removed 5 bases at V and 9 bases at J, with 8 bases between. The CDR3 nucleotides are TGTGCCAGCAGTCCCCTGAGTTCACCCCTCCACTTT. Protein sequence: CASSPLSSPLHF.

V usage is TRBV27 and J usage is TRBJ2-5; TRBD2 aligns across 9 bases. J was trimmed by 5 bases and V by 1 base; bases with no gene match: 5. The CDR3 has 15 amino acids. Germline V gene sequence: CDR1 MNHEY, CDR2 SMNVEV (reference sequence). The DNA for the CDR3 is TGTGCCAGCAGTTTATGCGGGAGGGCCAGGGAGACCCAGTACTTC. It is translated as CASSLCGRARETQYF.

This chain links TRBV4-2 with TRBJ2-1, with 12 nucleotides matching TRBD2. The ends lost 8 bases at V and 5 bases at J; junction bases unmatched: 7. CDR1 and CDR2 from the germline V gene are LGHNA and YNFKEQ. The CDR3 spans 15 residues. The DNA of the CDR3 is TGTGCCAGCCGTACTAGCGGGGGGACCAACAATGAGCAGTTCTTC. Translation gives CASRTSGGTNNEQFF.

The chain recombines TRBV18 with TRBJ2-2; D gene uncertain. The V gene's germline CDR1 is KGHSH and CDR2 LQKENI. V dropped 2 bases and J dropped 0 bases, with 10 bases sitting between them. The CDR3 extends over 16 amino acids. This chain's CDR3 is CASSPLSTANTGELFF. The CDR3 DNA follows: TGTGCCAGCTCACCATTAAGTACAGCGAACACCGGGGAGCTGTTTTTT.

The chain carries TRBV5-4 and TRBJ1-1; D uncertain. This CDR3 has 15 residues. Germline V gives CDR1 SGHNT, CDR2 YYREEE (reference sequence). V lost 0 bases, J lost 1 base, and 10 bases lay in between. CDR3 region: CASSLVKGGNTEAFF. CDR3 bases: TGTGCCAGCAGCTTGGTAAAAGGCGGGAACACTGAAGCTTTCTTT.

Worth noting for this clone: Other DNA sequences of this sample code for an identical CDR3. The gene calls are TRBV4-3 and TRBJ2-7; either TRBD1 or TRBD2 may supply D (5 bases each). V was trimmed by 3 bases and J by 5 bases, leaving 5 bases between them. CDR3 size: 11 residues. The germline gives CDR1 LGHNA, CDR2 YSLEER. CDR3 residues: CASSQGDEQYF. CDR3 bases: TGCGCCAGCAGCCAGGGGGACGAGCAGTACTTC.